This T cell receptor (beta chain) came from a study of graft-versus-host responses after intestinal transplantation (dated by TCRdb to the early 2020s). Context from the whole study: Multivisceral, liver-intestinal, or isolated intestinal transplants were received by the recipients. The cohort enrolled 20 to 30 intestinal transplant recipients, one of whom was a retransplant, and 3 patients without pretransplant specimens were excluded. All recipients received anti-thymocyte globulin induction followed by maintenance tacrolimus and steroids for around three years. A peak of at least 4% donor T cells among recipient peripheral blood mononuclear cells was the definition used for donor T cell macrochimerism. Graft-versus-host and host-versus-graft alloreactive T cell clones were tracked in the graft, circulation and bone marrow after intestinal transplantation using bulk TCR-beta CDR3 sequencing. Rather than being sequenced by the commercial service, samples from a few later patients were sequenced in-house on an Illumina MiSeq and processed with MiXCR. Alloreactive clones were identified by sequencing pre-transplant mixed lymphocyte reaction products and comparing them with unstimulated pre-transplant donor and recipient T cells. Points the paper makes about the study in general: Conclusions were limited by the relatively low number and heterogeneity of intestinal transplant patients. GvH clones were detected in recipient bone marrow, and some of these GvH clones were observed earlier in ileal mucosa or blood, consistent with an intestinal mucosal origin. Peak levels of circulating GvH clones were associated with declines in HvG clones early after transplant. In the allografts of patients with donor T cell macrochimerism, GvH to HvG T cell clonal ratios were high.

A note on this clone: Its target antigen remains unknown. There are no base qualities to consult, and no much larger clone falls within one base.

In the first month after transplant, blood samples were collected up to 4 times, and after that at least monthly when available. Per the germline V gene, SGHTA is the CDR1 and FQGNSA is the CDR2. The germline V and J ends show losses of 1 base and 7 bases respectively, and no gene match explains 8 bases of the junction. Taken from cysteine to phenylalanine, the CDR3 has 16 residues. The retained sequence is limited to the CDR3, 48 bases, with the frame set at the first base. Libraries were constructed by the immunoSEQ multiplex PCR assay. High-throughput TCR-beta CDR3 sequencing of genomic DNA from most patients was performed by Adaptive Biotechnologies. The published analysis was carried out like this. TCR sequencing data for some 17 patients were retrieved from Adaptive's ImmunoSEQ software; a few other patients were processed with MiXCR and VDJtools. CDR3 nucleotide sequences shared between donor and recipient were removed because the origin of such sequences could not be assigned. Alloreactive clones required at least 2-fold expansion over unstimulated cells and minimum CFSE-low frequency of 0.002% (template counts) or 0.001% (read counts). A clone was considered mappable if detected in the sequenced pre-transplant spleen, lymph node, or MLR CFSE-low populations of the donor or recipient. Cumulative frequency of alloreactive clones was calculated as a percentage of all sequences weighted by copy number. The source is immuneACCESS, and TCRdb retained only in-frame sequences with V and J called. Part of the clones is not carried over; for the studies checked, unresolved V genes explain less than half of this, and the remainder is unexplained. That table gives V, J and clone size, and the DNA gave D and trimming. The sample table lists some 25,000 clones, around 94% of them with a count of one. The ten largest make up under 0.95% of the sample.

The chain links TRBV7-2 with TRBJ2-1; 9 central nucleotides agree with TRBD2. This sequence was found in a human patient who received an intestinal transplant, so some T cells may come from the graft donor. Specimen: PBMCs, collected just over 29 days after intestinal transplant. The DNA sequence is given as TGTGCCAGCAGCTTAGACCGAGCGGGGGGTCGGAATGAGCAGTTCTTC. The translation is CASSLDRAGGRNEQFF.